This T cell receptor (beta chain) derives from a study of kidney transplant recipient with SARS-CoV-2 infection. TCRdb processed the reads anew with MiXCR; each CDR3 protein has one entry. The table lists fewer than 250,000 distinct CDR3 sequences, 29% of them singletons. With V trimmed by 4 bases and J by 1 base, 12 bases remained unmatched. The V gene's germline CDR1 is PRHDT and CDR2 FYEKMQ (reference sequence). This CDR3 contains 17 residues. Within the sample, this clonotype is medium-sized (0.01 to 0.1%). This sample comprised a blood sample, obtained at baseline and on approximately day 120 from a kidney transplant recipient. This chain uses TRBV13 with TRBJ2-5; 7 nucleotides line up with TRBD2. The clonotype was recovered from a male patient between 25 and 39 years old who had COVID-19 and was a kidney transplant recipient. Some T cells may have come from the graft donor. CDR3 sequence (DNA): TGTGCCAGCAGCTCCCAAGGATCCGGGACTACCCAAGAGACCCAGTACTTC. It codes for CASSSQGSGTTQETQYF.